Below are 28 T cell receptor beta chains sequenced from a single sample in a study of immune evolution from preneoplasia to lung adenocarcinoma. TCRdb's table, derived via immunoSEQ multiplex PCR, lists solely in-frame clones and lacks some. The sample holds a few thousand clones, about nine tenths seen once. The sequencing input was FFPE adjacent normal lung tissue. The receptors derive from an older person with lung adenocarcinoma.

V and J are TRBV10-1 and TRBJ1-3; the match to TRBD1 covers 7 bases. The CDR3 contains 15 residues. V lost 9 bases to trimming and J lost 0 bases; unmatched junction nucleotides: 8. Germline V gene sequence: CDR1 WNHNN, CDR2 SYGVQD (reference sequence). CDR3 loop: CARPTGQASGNTIYF. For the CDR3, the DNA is TGCGCCAGGCCGACAGGGCAGGCCTCTGGAAACACCATATATTTT.

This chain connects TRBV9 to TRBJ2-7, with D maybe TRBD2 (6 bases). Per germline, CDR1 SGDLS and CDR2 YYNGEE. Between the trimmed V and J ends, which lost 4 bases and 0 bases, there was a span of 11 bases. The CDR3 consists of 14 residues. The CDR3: CASSLTSNSYEQYF. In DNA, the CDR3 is TGTGCCAGCAGCCTTACTAGCAACTCCTACGAGCAGTACTTC.

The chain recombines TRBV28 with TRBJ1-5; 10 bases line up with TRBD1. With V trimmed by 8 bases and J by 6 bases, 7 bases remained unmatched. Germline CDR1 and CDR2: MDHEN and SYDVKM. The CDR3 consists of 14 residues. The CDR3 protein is CASSWGQGTQPQHF. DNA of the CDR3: TGTGCCAGCTCTTGGGGACAGGGGACTCAGCCCCAGCATTTT.

DNA of the CDR3: TGTGCCAGCAGCCCCCCAGGCTTCGGGGAGCTGTTTTTT. It specifies CASSPPGFGELFF. The chain is built from TRBV11-1 and TRBJ2-2; D is unclear. The V end lost 5 bases, the J end lost 7 bases, and 11 bases lay between the germline ends. The CDR3 length is 13 residues. From germline, CDR1 is SGHAT and CDR2 FQDESV (reference sequence).

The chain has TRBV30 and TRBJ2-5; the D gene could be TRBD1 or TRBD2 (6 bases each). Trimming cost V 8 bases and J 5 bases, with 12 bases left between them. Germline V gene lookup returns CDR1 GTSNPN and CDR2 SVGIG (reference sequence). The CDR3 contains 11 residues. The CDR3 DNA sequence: TGTGCCCGGAAGGGGGGCGAGACCCAGTACTTC. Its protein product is CARKGGETQYF.

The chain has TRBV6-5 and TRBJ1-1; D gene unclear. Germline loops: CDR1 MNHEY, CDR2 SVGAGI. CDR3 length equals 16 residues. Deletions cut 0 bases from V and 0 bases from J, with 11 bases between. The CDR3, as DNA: TGTGCCAGCAGTTACTCGATCCTACTATTGAACACTGAAGCTTTCTTT. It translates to CASSYSILLLNTEAFF.

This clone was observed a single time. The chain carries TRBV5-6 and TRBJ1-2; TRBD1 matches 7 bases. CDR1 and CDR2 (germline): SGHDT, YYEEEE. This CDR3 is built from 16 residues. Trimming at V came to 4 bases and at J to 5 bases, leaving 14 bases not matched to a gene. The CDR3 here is CASSRPGQTETYGYTF. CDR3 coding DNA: TGTGCCAGCAGCCGTCCGGGACAGACGGAGACTTATGGCTACACCTTC.

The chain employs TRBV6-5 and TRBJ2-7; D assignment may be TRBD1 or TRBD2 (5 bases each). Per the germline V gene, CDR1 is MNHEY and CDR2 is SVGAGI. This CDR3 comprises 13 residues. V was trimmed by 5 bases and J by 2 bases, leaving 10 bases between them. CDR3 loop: CASSEGNAYEQYF. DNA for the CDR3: TGTGCCAGCAGTGAGGGGAATGCCTACGAGCAGTACTTC.

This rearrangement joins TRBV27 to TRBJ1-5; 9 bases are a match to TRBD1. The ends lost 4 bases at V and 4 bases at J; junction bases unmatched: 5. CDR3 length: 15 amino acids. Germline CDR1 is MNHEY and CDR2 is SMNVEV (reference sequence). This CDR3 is CASSSDRGINQPQHF. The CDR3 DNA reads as TGTGCCAGCAGTTCGGACAGGGGAATTAATCAGCCCCAGCATTTT.

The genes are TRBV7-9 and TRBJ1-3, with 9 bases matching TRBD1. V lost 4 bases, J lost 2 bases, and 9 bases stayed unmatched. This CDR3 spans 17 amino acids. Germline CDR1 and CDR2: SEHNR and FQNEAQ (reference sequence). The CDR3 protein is CASSSDRGFTPGNTIYF. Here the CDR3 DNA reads TGTGCCAGCAGCTCCGACAGGGGGTTTACTCCTGGAAACACCATATATTTT.

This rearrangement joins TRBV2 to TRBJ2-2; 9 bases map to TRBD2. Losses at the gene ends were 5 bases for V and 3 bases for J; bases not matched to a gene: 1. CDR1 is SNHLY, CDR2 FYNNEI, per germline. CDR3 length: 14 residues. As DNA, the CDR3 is TGTGCCAGCAGTCGACTAGCGGACACCGGGGAGCTGTTTTTT. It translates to CASSRLADTGELFF.

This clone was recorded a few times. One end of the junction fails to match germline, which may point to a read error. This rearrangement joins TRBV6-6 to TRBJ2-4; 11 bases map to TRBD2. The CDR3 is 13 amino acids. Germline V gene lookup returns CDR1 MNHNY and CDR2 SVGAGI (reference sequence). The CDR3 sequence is CASSYDTSGGLHF. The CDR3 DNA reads TGTGCCAGCAGTTACGACACTAGCGGGGGCCTTCACTTC.

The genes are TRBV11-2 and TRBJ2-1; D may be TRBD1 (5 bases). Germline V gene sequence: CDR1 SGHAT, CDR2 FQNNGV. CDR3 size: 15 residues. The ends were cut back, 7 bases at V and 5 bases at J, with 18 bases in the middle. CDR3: CASTPRQGRDNEQFF. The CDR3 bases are TGTGCCAGCACCCCACGCCAGGGCCGGGACAATGAGCAGTTCTTC.

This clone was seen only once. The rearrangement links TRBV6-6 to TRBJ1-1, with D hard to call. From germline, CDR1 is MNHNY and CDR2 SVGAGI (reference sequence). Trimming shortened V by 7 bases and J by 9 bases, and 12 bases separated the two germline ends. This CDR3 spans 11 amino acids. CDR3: CASITQRKAFF. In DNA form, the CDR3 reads TGTGCCAGCATTACACAGAGAAAAGCTTTCTTT.

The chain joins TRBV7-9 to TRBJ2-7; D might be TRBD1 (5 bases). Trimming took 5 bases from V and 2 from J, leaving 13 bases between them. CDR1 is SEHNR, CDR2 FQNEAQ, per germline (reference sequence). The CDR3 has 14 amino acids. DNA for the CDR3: TGTGCCAGCAGCGGCTTTGACAGACCCTACGAGCAGTACTTC. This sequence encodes CASSGFDRPYEQYF.

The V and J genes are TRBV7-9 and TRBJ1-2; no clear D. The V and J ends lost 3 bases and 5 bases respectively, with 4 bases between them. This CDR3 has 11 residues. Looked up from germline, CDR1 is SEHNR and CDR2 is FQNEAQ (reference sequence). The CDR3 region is CASSFTYGYTF. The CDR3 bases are TGTGCCAGCAGCTTTACATATGGCTACACCTTC.

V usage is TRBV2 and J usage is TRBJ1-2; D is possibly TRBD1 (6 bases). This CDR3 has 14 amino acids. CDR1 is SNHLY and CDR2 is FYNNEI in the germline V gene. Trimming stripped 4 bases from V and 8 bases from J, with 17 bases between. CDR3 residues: CASSAQGPSGGYTF. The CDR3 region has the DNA TGTGCCAGCAGTGCACAGGGTCCCTCGGGGGGCTACACCTTC.

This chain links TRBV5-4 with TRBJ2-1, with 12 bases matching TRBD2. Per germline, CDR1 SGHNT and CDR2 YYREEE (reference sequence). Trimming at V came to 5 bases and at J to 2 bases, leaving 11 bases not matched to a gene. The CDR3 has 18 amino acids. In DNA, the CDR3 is TGTGCCAGCAGATCCGGGACTAGCGGGCTGTCTGCCTACAATGAGCAGTTCTTC. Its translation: CASRSGTSGLSAYNEQFF.

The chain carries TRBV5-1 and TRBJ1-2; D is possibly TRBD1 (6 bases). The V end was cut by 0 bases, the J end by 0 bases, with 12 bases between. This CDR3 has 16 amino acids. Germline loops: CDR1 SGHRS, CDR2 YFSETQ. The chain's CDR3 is CASSLGQVKANYGYTF. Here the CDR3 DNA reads TGCGCCAGCAGCTTGGGACAGGTTAAAGCTAACTATGGCTACACCTTC.

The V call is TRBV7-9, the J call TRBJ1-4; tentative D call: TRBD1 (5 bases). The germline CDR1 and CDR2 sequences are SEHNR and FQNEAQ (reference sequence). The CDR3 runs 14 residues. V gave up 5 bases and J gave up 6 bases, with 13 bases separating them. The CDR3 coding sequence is TGTGCCAGCAGCGCCGGGGGATTGGATGAAAAACTGTTTTTT. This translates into CASSAGGLDEKLFF.

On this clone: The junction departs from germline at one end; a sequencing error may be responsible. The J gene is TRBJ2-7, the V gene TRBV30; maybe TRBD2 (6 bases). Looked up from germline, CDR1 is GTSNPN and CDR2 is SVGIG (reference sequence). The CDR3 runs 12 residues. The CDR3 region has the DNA TGTGCCCGGAGGGTAGGGGCGGTCCAATTCTACTTC. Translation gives CARRVGAVQFYF.

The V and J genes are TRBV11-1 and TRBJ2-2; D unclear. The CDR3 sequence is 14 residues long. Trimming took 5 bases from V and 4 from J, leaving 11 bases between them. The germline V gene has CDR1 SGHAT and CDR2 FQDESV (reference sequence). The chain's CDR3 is CASSDSWVTGELFF. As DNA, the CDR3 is TGTGCCAGCAGCGACTCTTGGGTCACCGGGGAGCTGTTTTTT.

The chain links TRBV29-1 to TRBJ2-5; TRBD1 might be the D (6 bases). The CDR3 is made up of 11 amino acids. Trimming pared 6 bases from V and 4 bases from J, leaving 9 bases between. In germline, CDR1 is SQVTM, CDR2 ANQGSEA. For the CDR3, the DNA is TGCAGCGTGAACAGGGTAGAGACCCAGTACTTC. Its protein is CSVNRVETQYF.

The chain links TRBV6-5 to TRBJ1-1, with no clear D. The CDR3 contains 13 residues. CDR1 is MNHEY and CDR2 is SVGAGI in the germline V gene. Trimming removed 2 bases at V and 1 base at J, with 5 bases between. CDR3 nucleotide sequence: TGTGCCAGCAGTTACGAGGGGAACACTGAAGCTTTCTTT. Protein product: CASSYEGNTEAFF.

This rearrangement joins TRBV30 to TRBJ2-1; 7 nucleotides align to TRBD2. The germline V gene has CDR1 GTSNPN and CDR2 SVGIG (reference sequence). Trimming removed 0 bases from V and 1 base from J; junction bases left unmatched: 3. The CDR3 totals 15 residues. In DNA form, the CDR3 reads TGTGCCTGGAGTGTAGACGGGGGGTCCTACAATGAGCAGTTCTTC. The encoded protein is CAWSVDGGSYNEQFF. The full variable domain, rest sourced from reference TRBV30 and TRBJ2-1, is SQTIHQWPATLVQPVGSPLSLECTVEGTSNPNLYWYRQAAGRGLQLLFYSVGIGQISSEVPQNLSASRPQDRQFILSSKKLLLSDSGFYLCAWSVDGGSYNEQFFGPGTRLTVL.

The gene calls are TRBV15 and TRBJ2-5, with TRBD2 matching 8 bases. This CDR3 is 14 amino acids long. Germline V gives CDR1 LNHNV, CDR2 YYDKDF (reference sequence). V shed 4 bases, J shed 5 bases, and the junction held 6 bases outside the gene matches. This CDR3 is CATSTGAGEETQYF. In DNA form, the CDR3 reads TGTGCCACCAGCACTGGAGCGGGAGAGGAGACCCAGTACTTC.

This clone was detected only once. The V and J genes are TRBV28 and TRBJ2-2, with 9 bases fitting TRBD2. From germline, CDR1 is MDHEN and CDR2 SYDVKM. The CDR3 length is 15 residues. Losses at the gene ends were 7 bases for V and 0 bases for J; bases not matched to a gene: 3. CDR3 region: CASNRLAANTGELFF. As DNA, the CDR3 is TGTGCCAGCAACCGACTAGCGGCGAACACCGGGGAGCTGTTTTTT.

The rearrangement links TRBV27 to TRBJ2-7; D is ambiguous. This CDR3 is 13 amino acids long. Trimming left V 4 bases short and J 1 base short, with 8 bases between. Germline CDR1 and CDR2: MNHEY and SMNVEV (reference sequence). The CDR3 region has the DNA TGTGCCAGCAGTTCCGGGCCATCCTACGAGCAGTACTTC. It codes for CASSSGPSYEQYF.